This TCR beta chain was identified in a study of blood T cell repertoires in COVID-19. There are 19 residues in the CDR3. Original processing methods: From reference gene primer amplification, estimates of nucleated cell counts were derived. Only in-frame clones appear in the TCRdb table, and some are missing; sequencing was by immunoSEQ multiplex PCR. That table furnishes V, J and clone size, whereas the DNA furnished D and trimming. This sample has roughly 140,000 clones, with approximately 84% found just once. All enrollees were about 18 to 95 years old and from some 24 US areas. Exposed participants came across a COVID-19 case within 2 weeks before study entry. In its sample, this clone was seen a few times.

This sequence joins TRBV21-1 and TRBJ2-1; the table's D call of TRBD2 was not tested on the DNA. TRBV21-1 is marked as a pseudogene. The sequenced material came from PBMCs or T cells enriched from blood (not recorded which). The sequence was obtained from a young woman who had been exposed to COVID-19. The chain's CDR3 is CASSKAPLAGNTSYNEQFF. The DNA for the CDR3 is TGTGCCAGCAGCAAAGCGCCCCTAGCGGGAAATACATCCTACAATGAGCAGTTCTTC.